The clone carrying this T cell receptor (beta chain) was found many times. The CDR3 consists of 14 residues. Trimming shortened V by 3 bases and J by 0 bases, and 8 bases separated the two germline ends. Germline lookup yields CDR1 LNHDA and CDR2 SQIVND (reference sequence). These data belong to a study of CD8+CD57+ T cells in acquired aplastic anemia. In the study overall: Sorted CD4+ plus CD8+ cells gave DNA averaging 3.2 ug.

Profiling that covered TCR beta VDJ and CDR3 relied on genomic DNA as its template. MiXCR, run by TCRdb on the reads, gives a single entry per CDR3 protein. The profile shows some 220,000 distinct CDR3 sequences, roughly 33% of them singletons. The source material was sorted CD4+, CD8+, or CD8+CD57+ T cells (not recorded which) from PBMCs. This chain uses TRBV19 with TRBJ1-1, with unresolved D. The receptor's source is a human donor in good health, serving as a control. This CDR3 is CASSIFEMNTEAFF. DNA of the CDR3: TGTGCCAGTAGTATTTTTGAGATGAACACTGAAGCTTTCTTT.